This TCR beta chain was observed in a study of cytomegalovirus exposure and HLA in healthy donors. For the study at large: HLA-typed donors contributed approximately 92 million unique TCRs, which were held in an early data release. Notes on the study in general: Prior analysis indicated that the majority of TCR beta V segments exhibited productivity approximately 87% or approximately 30% of the time. In a later analysis, productive TCRs from donors in an Asian-associated ancestry cluster reportedly carried fewer N-insertions than the cohort mean. Another analysis was done later, and it associated over 15,000 TCR beta sequences with HLA alleles at 0.05 false discovery rate.

Both 60 Vbeta primers and 13 Jbeta primers went into the PCR. The table came from immunoSEQ multiplex PCR; TCRdb's copy has only in-frame clones and leaves some out. The sample contains under 150,000 clones, about three quarters of which appear only once. With regard to this clone: Antigen unknown. One end of the junction does not line up with germline, which may come from a read error.

Sequenced: PBMCs. The source is a man between 50 and 59 years old in good health and CMV-seropositive.

The CDR3 DNA reads TGTGCCAGCTCACCACGGGGTAGCGGGAGGCCGGAGATCTTC. Protein product: CASSPRGSGRPEIF. The chain joins TRBV18 to TRBJ2-1; TRBD2 matches at 10 bases. This CDR3 has 14 amino acids. Germline CDR1 is KGHSH and CDR2 is LQKENI.